This T cell receptor (beta chain) was found in a study of cytomegalovirus exposure and HLA in healthy donors. V dropped 6 bases and J dropped 7 bases, with 15 bases sitting between them. Per germline, CDR1 SQVTM and CDR2 ANQGSEA. CDR3 length: 12 residues. With 60 Vbeta and 13 Jbeta primers, the PCR was carried out. Sequencing used immunoSEQ multiplex PCR; TCRdb keeps in-frame clones, though not all of them. The top ten clones hold 1.5% to 2% of a sample with about 150,000 clones, around three quarters of them seen once. Sequencing was done on a sample of PBMCs. The V gene is TRBV29-1, the J gene TRBJ1-1; D gene unclear. This TCR came from a middle-aged woman in good health and CMV-seronegative. CDR3 sequence reads: CSVETETYEAFF. The CDR3 DNA reads TGCAGCGTGGAGACGGAAACTTATGAAGCTTTCTTT.